The clone carrying this TCR beta chain was picked up a small number of times. Original methodology: It was from reference gene primer amplification that nucleated cell counts were estimated. Only in-frame clones appear in the TCRdb table, and some are missing; sequencing was by immunoSEQ multiplex PCR. That table supplies the V and J calls and clone size; D and trimming were determined from the DNA. The sample gives approximately 35,000 clones, approximately 85% of which show up once; 7.5% to 10% is in the top ten. The data stem from a study of blood T cell repertoires in COVID-19. For the study at large: T cells, B-cell-depleted T cells, or PBMCs provided the cDNA or gDNA that served as material.

The TCR originated in an elderly man with active COVID-19. The material sequenced was peripheral blood.

The CDR3 bases are TGTGCCAGCAGTTCGGGACAGGCCAGGGACGGCTACACCTTC. Amino acids: CASSSGQARDGYTF. The V and J genes are TRBV27 and TRBJ1-2; 8 bases map to TRBD1. V shed 4 bases, J shed 8 bases, and the junction held 9 bases outside the gene matches. CDR1 MNHEY and CDR2 SMNVEV come from the germline V gene (reference sequence). There are 14 residues in the CDR3.